Sequencing of this T cell receptor (beta chain) was carried out in a study of early T cells in non-severe SARS-CoV-2 infection (dated by TCRdb to 2020 to 2023). A note on the overall study: Because TCR sequencing was done on bulk RNA from unsorted whole blood, the alpha and beta chains could not be paired.

From the germline V gene, CDR1 is MDHEN and CDR2 is SYDVKM. From its cysteine to its phenylalanine, the CDR3 spans 15 amino acids. Only the CDR3 DNA stays, 45 bases, in frame from base 1. The V end gives up 3 bases and the J end 2 bases, leaving 6 bases in the junction not matched to a gene. The study at large found these results: VDJdb matching was skewed toward anti-spike CD8 responses, so virus-specific expansions were likely underestimated and private and CD4 specificities were missed.

The study was a case-control design nested within a healthcare worker cohort in London, UK, with weekly nasopharyngeal swab PCR tests and blood sampling. Healthcare workers were enrolled in the week of the UK lockdown, from 23 to 31 March 2020, and were followed every week for up to 16 weeks. About this clonotype: The antigen it recognizes is unknown. No quality values exist for individual bases; no much larger clone is one base distant.

The library came from 5' RACE. Sequencing used a NextSeq 500. The TCR library protocol attached unique molecular identifiers to individual cDNA molecules to correct for sequencing error and PCR bias. Both TCR alpha and beta chains were sequenced, and tight co-correlation was observed between alpha and beta sequence abundances in each sample. In the authors' own workflow: Decombinator V4 was used to annotate the V gene, J gene and CDR3 of the TCR sequences. TCRs were defined as expanded if a significant change between any two time points was detected under a Poisson model with p below 0.0001. Abundances of TCRs were expressed as counts per million after normalisation to the total number of TCRs sequenced in each sample. TRAV1-2 paired with TRAJ12, TRAJ20 or TRAJ33 defined MAIT TCRs, while TRAV10 paired with TRAJ18 defined iNKT TCRs. A search of VDJdb, accessed on 1 November 2021, was run for TCRs annotated to CMV, EBV and SARS-CoV-2, with TCRs annotated for multiple antigens excluded. Starting from the raw public reads, TCRdb applied fastp trimming at Q25, assembled clones with MiXCR and retained in-frame beta chains. Identical CDR3 proteins give one entry, which carries the most common genes and DNA. The V and J calls shown here were made by TCRdb, not taken from the authors' results. The sample table contains about 83,000 distinct CDR3 sequences; only one count was recorded for more than 9% of them. The ten largest account for about 8.2% of the sample.

This sequence originates from an adult who was a healthcare worker with PCR-confirmed SARS-CoV-2 infection or an uninfected control (not recorded which). The chain links TRBV28 with TRBJ2-7, with 8 bases in between that match TRBD2. The sequences come from whole blood, collected at baseline. The CDR3 is CASSLLTGGPYEQYF. Read as DNA, the sequence is TGTGCCAGCAGTTTGTTAACGGGAGGGCCCTACGAGCAGTACTTC.